Listed here are 10 T cell receptor beta chains from one sample, sequenced in a study of T cells after yellow fever vaccination. TCRdb re-called the 5' RACE reads with MiXCR, one entry per CDR3 protein. The table has 500,000 to 550,000 distinct CDR3 sequences, roughly a fifth seen once; the top ten hold about a sixth. The sequenced sample was PBMCs, obtained around 3 weeks after the first yellow fever vaccination. These receptors were obtained from a man aged 18-30 years who received the YFV17D yellow fever vaccine.

This clonotype was counted between two and nine times. The CDR3 coding sequence is TGTGCCAGCAGCTTGGAAAGGGCGGCCTATGGCTACACCTTC. It codes for CASSLERAAYGYTF. The rearrangement joins TRBV5-6 to TRBJ1-2; no definite D call. V lost 0 bases, J lost 4 bases, and 10 bases lay in between. This CDR3 comprises 14 residues. Germline loops: CDR1 SGHDT, CDR2 YYEEEE. The variable domain in full, with the rest retrieved from reference TRBV5-6 and TRBJ1-2, is DAGVTQSPTHLIKTRGQQVTLRCSPKSGHDTVSWYQQALGQGPQFIFQYYEEEERQRGNFPDRFSGHQFPNYSSELNVNALLLGDSALYLCASSLERAAYGYTFGSGTRLTVV.

The table lists this clonotype with a few counts. The chain's CDR3 is CASKKQGAGDTQYF. CDR3 coding DNA: TGTGCCAGCAAGAAACAGGGGGCAGGCGATACGCAGTATTTT. The chain combines TRBV14 with TRBJ2-3, with 9 bases lining up with TRBD1. The germline gives CDR1 SGHDN, CDR2 FVKESK. This CDR3 has 14 residues. J lost 6 bases, V lost 7 bases, and 8 bases had no gene match.

The rearrangement joins TRBV25-1 to TRBJ2-3, with D maybe TRBD1 (6 bases). The CDR3 length is 15 residues. V shed 3 bases and J shed 2 bases, with 12 bases lying between them. The germline CDR1 and CDR2 sequences are MGHDK and SYGVNS. The CDR3 bases are TGTGCCAGCAGTGACTTCCAGGGGTACACAGATACGCAGTATTTT. This gives the protein CASSDFQGYTDTQYF.

This clonotype was seen a few times. The chain couples TRBV10-3 to TRBJ2-3, with 7 bases lining up with TRBD2. Germline-derived CDR1 and CDR2 are ENHRY and SYGVKD. The junction had 7 bases not matched to a gene; V was cut back by 0 bases and J by 4 bases. The length of the CDR3 is 16 residues. CDR3 loop: CAISESIGGTSDTQYF. The CDR3 DNA is TGTGCCATCAGTGAGTCGATCGGGGGGACCTCAGATACGCAGTATTTT.

The chain combines TRBV7-8 with TRBJ1-5; 7 bases agree with TRBD1. This CDR3 is 19 amino acids long. J gave up 0 bases and V 0 bases, and 11 bases lay outside the gene matches. The germline V gene encodes CDR1 SGHVS and CDR2 FQNEAQ. CDR3 in amino acids: CASSLAWTGYPYSNQPQHF. The CDR3 DNA is TGTGCCAGCAGCTTAGCGTGGACAGGCTACCCTTATAGCAATCAGCCCCAGCATTTT. The complete variable domain, with remaining parts taken from reference TRBV7-8 and TRBJ1-5, reads GAGVSQSPRYKVAKRGQDVALRCDPISGHVSLFWYQQALGQGPEFLTYFQNEAQLDKSGLPSDRFFAERPEGSVSTLKIQRTQQEDSAVYLCASSLAWTGYPYSNQPQHFGDGTRLSIL.

This clonotype has at least ten counts. The J gene is TRBJ2-5, the V gene TRBV5-1; maybe TRBD2 (7 bases). CDR1 SGHRS and CDR2 YFSETQ come from the germline V gene. Trimming pared 1 base from V and 5 bases from J, leaving 15 bases between. CDR3 size: 15 residues. This chain's CDR3 is CASSLLGGATETQYF. DNA of the CDR3: TGCGCCAGCAGCTTGTTAGGGGGGGCCACGGAGACCCAGTACTTC.

The J gene is TRBJ2-7, the V gene TRBV6-2 or TRBV6-3; D not certain. In germline, CDR1 is MNHEY, CDR2 SVGEGT. The V end lost 5 bases, the J end lost 2 bases, and 10 bases lay between the germline ends. The CDR3 totals 13 residues. CDR3 DNA: TGTGCCAGCAGTCGGATTGTTCCCTACGAGCAGTACTTC. It yields the protein CASSRIVPYEQYF.

The V gene is TRBV9, the J gene TRBJ1-6, with 9 bases fitting TRBD1. The germline V gene encodes CDR1 SGDLS and CDR2 YYNGEE. The CDR3 is made up of 14 amino acids. The V gene end was trimmed by 4 bases and the J gene end by 10 bases; junction bases not matched to a gene: 6. CDR3 nucleotides: TGTGCCAGCAGCCCACAGGGGGCCGAATCACCCCTCCACTTT. Translating it yields CASSPQGAESPLHF.

V is TRBV3-1 and J is TRBJ1-5, with D possibly matching TRBD1 (5 bases). CDR3 length equals 16 residues. Germline lookup yields CDR1 LGHDT and CDR2 YNNKEL (reference sequence). Trimming took 0 bases from V and 1 from J, leaving 10 bases between them. The CDR3 spells CASSQEFGGSNQPQHF. Written as DNA, the CDR3 is TGTGCCAGCAGCCAAGAATTCGGGGGAAGCAATCAGCCCCAGCATTTT.

This clonotype was counted only a few times. This sequence joins TRBV9 and TRBJ2-5; TRBD1 aligns across 7 bases. J lost 1 base, V lost 3 bases, and 3 bases had no gene match. Germline assignment: CDR1 SGDLS and CDR2 YYNGEE. The CDR3 is 14 amino acids. DNA of the CDR3: TGTGCCAGCAGCGGTCGGGACAGCCAAGAGACCCAGTACTTC. Translating gives CASSGRDSQETQYF.